The sequence of this TCR beta chain was determined in a study of identical twins. Study-wide findings and caveats: Conclusions rested on cross-sectional statistics rather than following the same donors. In zero-insertion analyses, partial confounding could arise from invariant MAIT and iNKT cells. The study found excess low generation probability among twin-shared out-of-frame alpha sequences.

Points on this clonotype: Its antigen is unknown.

This CDR3 has 15 residues. The trim removed 6 bases at V and 4 bases at J, leaving 12 bases unmatched. cDNA carried unique molecular identifiers, and a universal primer site was added by template switching. TCRdb re-called the 5' RACE reads through MiXCR, storing one row per CDR3 protein. The repertoire has 270,000 or so distinct CDR3 sequences, approximately 8.3% of them found once; the top ten carry roughly 3%. The same data also contributed to another study, on yellow fever vaccine responses in identical twins.

Sequencing input: CD8+ T cells sorted from blood. This chain joins TRBV12-3 or TRBV12-4 and TRBJ2-7; 7 bases line up with TRBD2. The origin of this receptor is a young woman in good health. The CDR3 bases are TGTGCCAGCAGCCTTGGACTAGGTGGGTCTTACGAGCAGTACTTC. Translated, it gives CASSLGLGGSYEQYF.